The following is a T cell receptor (beta chain) sequence with its context. The entry originates in a study of T-cell reconstitution after alpha-beta-depleted transplantation in children. Germline-derived CDR1 and CDR2 are KGHSH and LQKENI. This CDR3 spans 16 amino acids. V was pared by 0 bases and J by 7 bases, with 6 bases of the junction left unmatched. Construction of the TCRbeta library involved unique molecular identifiers. MiXCR, applied by TCRdb to the PCR reads, yields one record per CDR3 protein. Of approximately 340,000 distinct CDR3 sequences listed, about a tenth are singletons. This material consisted of PBMCs from the stem cell graft donor, taken from the stem cell graft. This sequence joins TRBV18 and TRBJ2-1; 10 bases agree with TRBD2. The receptor's source is a human donor who donated a stem cell graft to a child with acute lymphoblastic leukemia. In nucleotides, the CDR3 is TGTGCCAGCTCACCACCTCGGAAAGCGGGAGGGAATGAGCAGTTCTTC. Its translation: CASSPPRKAGGNEQFF.